The 31 T cell receptor beta chains below come from one sample, sequenced in a study of blood T cell repertoires in COVID-19. The assay was immunoSEQ multiplex PCR, and TCRdb's table has in-frame clones only and misses some. The data hold some 140,000 clones, with roughly four fifths observed a single time. The specimen was peripheral blood. These receptors originate from a human donor in a cohort sampled during active COVID-19.

The V gene is TRBV27, the J gene TRBJ2-3; D is ambiguous. The germline V gene has CDR1 MNHEY and CDR2 SMNVEV (reference sequence). The CDR3 runs to 14 residues. Deletions cut 2 bases from V and 4 bases from J, with 10 bases between. Here the CDR3 reads CASSLRSGSDTQYF. The CDR3 DNA follows: TGTGCCAGCAGTTTACGATCCGGGTCAGATACGCAGTATTTT.

The chain links TRBV5-8 to TRBJ1-1; 7 nucleotides match TRBD1. Looked up from germline, CDR1 is SGHTS and CDR2 is YDEGEE. The V and J ends lost 3 bases and 8 bases, in that order; junction bases with no gene match: 7. The CDR3 covers 13 residues. DNA for the CDR3: TGTGCCAGCAGCTGGAGGGGGACAGACGAAGCTTTCTTT. Translation: CASSWRGTDEAFF.

The V and J genes are TRBV15 and TRBJ1-2, with D maybe TRBD1 (5 bases). The CDR3 contains 15 residues. Germline CDR1 LNHNV, CDR2 YYDKDF (reference sequence). V lost 0 bases, J lost 4 bases, and 12 bases lay in between. CDR3 loop: CATSRDARTIYGYTF. CDR3 DNA: TGTGCCACCAGCAGAGATGCGAGGACAATCTATGGCTACACCTTC.

This chain connects TRBV19 to TRBJ2-7; tentatively, D is TRBD2 (6 bases). In germline, CDR1 is LNHDA, CDR2 SQIVND (reference sequence). V gave up 11 bases and J gave up 5 bases, with 16 bases separating them. The CDR3 has 12 residues. CDR3 nucleotide sequence: TGTGCCGCCGGGGGTAGGGGAGACGAGCAGTACTTC. This gives the protein CAAGGRGDEQYF. Full variable domain (outside the CDR3, taken from reference TRBV19 and TRBJ2-7): DGGITQSPKYLFRKEGQNVTLSCEQNLNHDAMYWYRQDPGQGLRLIYYSQIVNDFQKGDIAEGYSVSREKKESFPLTVTSAQKNPTAFYLCAAGGRGDEQYFGPGTRLTVT.

V gene TRBV11-1 combines with J gene TRBJ1-6, with a weak D call TRBD1 (5 bases). V lost 2 bases and J lost 5, with 7 bases in between. CDR1 is SGHAT and CDR2 is FQDESV in the germline V gene (reference sequence). The CDR3 length is 14 residues. The CDR3 spells CASSLRGNNSPLHF. The CDR3 DNA follows: TGTGCCAGCAGCTTAAGGGGAAATAATTCACCCCTCCACTTT.

V usage is TRBV9 and J usage is TRBJ1-1, with D perhaps TRBD1 (5 bases). The CDR3 has 15 residues. Germline V lookup: CDR1 SGDLS, CDR2 YYNGEE. The V end was cut by 4 bases, the J end by 10 bases, with 23 bases between. Here the CDR3 reads CASSLSMTGELGAFF. The CDR3 nucleotides are TGTGCCAGCAGCCTCAGTATGACGGGGGAACTTGGAGCTTTCTTT.

This rearrangement joins TRBV5-4 to TRBJ1-1; possible D gene TRBD1, 6 bases. This CDR3 is built from 13 residues. V lost 0 bases to trimming and J lost 4 bases, with 7 bases between them. Germline V CDR1 and CDR2: SGHNT, YYREEE (reference sequence). The CDR3 nucleotides are TGTGCCAGCAGCTTGGACAGGGCCACTGAAGCTTTCTTT. It codes for CASSLDRATEAFF.

The CDR3 DNA is TGTGCCAGCAGCGTAGGGGGGGTGGACGAGCAGTACTTC. Protein product: CASSVGGVDEQYF. J is TRBJ2-7 and V is TRBV9, with TRBD2 as a possible D gene (6 bases). The CDR3 runs to 13 residues. The V end lost 0 bases, the J end lost 5 bases, and 9 bases lay between the germline ends. Germline V lookup: CDR1 SGDLS, CDR2 YYNGEE. The entire variable domain, with the rest obtained from reference TRBV9 and TRBJ2-7, is as follows: DSGVTQTPKHLITATGQRVTLRCSPRSGDLSVYWYQQSLDQGLQFLIQYYNGEERAKGNILERFSAQQFPDLHSELNLSSLELGDSALYFCASSVGGVDEQYFGPGTRLTVT.

This sequence joins TRBV3-1 (or the pseudogene TRBV3-2) and TRBJ2-3; no clear D gene. Trimming removed 0 bases from V and 6 bases from J, with 13 bases in between. The CDR3 spans 15 residues. From germline, CDR1 is LGHDT and CDR2 YNNKEL (reference sequence). The CDR3 DNA is TGTGCCAGCAGCCAAGATCGAAGAGGAATCGATACGCAGTATTTT. Protein sequence: CASSQDRRGIDTQYF.

CDR3 residues: CASSLEVFTDTQYF. For the CDR3, the DNA is TGTGCCAGCAGCTTGGAGGTTTTCACAGATACGCAGTATTTT. The chain combines TRBV7-9 with TRBJ2-3; D perhaps matches TRBD2 (5 bases). Trimming removed 3 bases at V and 2 bases at J, with 9 bases between. The germline gives CDR1 SEHNR, CDR2 FQNEAQ (reference sequence). CDR3 length: 14 amino acids.

The rearrangement uses TRBV3-1 (or the pseudogene TRBV3-2) and TRBJ1-1, with unresolved D. The CDR3 is 14 residues long. V dropped 1 base and J dropped 3 bases, with 9 bases sitting between them. Germline lookup yields CDR1 LGHDT and CDR2 YNNKEL (reference sequence). The CDR3 DNA follows: TGTGCCAGCAGCCAAGTTCGGAGGGACACTGAAGCTTTCTTT. Amino acid sequence: CASSQVRRDTEAFF.

V and J are TRBV3-1 (or the pseudogene TRBV3-2) and TRBJ2-7, with 10 nucleotides matching TRBD2. V lost 2 bases, J lost 7 bases, and 8 bases stayed unmatched. CDR1 LGHDT and CDR2 YNNKEL come from the germline V gene (reference sequence). There are 15 residues in the CDR3. The CDR3 bases are TGTGCCAGCAGCCAAAGTCTAGCGGGGGCAGGGGAGCAGTACTTC. Translated: CASSQSLAGAGEQYF.

V usage is TRBV21-1 and J usage is TRBJ2-2; the DNA was not used to check the table's D call, TRBD1. TRBV21-1 is tagged as a pseudogene. This CDR3 region has 15 residues. The CDR3 DNA follows: TGTGCCAGCAGCTCACAGGTTCCGAACACCGGGGAGCTGTTTTTT. Amino acids: CASSSQVPNTGELFF.

This chain links TRBV5-6 with TRBJ2-1; 11 positions agree with TRBD2. There are 14 residues in the CDR3. The J segment lost 4 bases and the V segment lost 3 bases, leaving 0 bases of the junction unmatched. Germline CDR1 reads SGHDT; CDR2 reads YYEEEE. CDR3 sequence (DNA): TGTGCCAGCAGCTCTAGCGGGGGGTACAATGAGCAGTTCTTC. This sequence encodes CASSSSGGYNEQFF.

The chain has TRBV28 and TRBJ1-2; 9 nucleotides match TRBD1. J lost 5 bases, V lost 4 bases, and 8 bases had no gene match. CDR1 and CDR2 from the germline V gene are MDHEN and SYDVKM. This CDR3 region has 15 residues. CDR3 nucleotide sequence: TGTGCCAGCAGTTCACCCGGGACAGGGAATTATGGCTACACCTTC. Amino acids: CASSSPGTGNYGYTF.

This clone occurred a few times. This chain joins TRBV9 and TRBJ2-7; 7 bases fit TRBD1. The trim removed 0 bases at V and 4 bases at J, leaving 10 bases unmatched. Germline V gene data show CDR1 as SGDLS and CDR2 as YYNGEE. This CDR3 contains 16 residues. CDR3 residues: CASSVGLTGFAYEQYF. As DNA, the CDR3 is TGTGCCAGCAGCGTAGGGCTGACAGGGTTTGCTTACGAGCAGTACTTC.

V and J are TRBV3-1 (or the pseudogene TRBV3-2) and TRBJ1-1; weak D call: TRBD1 (5 bases). Looked up from germline, CDR1 is LGHDT and CDR2 is YNNKEL (reference sequence). V was cut by 0 bases and J by 7 bases, with 9 bases left in between. The CDR3 sequence is 13 residues long. The CDR3 bases are TGTGCCAGCAGCCAAGATTTCGGGGGTGAAGCTTTCTTT. Translated: CASSQDFGGEAFF.

The rearrangement links TRBV9 to TRBJ2-2; the D gene is possibly TRBD1 (5 bases). The CDR3 has 15 residues. Trimming pared 0 bases from V and 4 bases from J, leaving 10 bases between. CDR1 and CDR2 from the germline V gene are SGDLS and YYNGEE. The CDR3 coding sequence is TGTGCCAGCAGCGTAGAGGTCCAGGGCACCGGGGAGCTGTTTTTT. This sequence encodes CASSVEVQGTGELFF.

V and J are TRBV19 and TRBJ1-3; D is possibly TRBD1 (6 bases). The CDR3 consists of 14 residues. Trimming pared 7 bases from V and 2 bases from J, leaving 12 bases between. The germline V gene encodes CDR1 LNHDA and CDR2 SQIVND (reference sequence). The DNA for the CDR3 is TGTGCCAGTATCTTACAGGGAACTGGAAACACCATATATTTT. Protein product: CASILQGTGNTIYF.

This clone was detected a few times. The chain has TRBV4-2 and TRBJ2-3; D unclear. V was cut by 0 bases and J by 5 bases, with 3 bases left in between. Germline V lookup: CDR1 LGHNA, CDR2 YNFKEQ. The CDR3 runs to 12 residues. CDR3 DNA sequence: TGTGCCAGCAGCCAAGATCAAGATACGCAGTATTTT. Amino acids: CASSQDQDTQYF.

The J gene is TRBJ1-1, the V gene TRBV11-2, with 7 bases identical to TRBD1. Germline values: CDR1 SGHAT, CDR2 FQNNGV. This CDR3 is 14 amino acids long. Trimming cost V 5 bases and J 4 bases; bases outside gene matches: 7. The CDR3 nucleotides read TGTGCCAGCAGCCAGGGGGACTCCGGCACTGAAGCTTTCTTT. Its translation is CASSQGDSGTEAFF.

The CDR3: CASRRTGDAWQYF. As DNA, the CDR3 is TGTGCCAGCCGGCGGACAGGGGACGCTTGGCAGTACTTC. The chain combines TRBV14 with TRBJ2-7; 9 positions agree with TRBD1. The J segment lost 9 bases and the V segment lost 8 bases, leaving 11 bases of the junction unmatched. Germline V gives CDR1 SGHDN, CDR2 FVKESK. The CDR3 is 13 amino acids.

The V and J genes are TRBV4-1 and TRBJ2-1; 10 nucleotides align to TRBD2. The ends lost 5 bases at V and 0 bases at J; junction bases unmatched: 16. Germline V gene sequence: CDR1 MGHRA, CDR2 YSYEKL. The CDR3 runs 20 residues. CDR3 region: CASSFPRGLAGESSYNEQFF. As DNA, the CDR3 is TGCGCCAGCAGCTTCCCGCGGGGCCTAGCGGGGGAGAGCTCCTACAATGAGCAGTTCTTC.

The chain employs TRBV11-3 and TRBJ2-5; perhaps TRBD2 as D (6 bases). Germline V gene sequence: CDR1 SGHNT, CDR2 YENEEA. V lost 2 bases and J 7 bases, leaving 11 bases between the germline ends. CDR3 length: 13 residues. The CDR3 DNA is TGTGCCAGCAGCTTAACGGGGGATGGGACCCAGTACTTC. Translation: CASSLTGDGTQYF.

This clone appeared once. The chain has TRBV11-2 and TRBJ1-1; a possible D gene is TRBD1 (5 bases). CDR3 length: 17 amino acids. CDR1 and CDR2 from the germline V gene are SGHAT and FQNNGV. The V end lost 5 bases, the J end lost 3 bases, and 22 bases lay between the germline ends. CDR3 protein: CASSPFPGGSMDTEAFF. The CDR3, as DNA: TGTGCCAGCAGCCCTTTTCCCGGGGGGTCTATGGACACTGAAGCTTTCTTT.

The V and J genes are TRBV27 and TRBJ1-3; D is uncertain. Germline V CDR1 and CDR2: MNHEY, SMNVEV (reference sequence). Trimming cost V 4 bases and J 1 base, with 14 bases left between them. The CDR3 has 16 residues. The CDR3 loop reads CASSSRQPRSGNTIYF. Here the CDR3 DNA reads TGTGCCAGCAGTTCTCGACAACCCAGGTCTGGAAACACCATATATTTT.

This clone appeared a single time. The chain uses TRBV7-3 and TRBJ2-1; TRBD2 matches at 9 bases. With 3 bases clipped from V and 0 bases from J, the junction kept 15 bases outside the gene matches. This CDR3 region has 20 residues. Looked up from germline, CDR1 is SGHTA and CDR2 is FQGTGA. The CDR3 sequence is CASSFSAISGGPSSYNEQFF. CDR3 coding DNA: TGTGCCAGCAGCTTTTCCGCCATAAGCGGGGGGCCGAGCTCCTACAATGAGCAGTTCTTC.

V usage is TRBV19 and J usage is TRBJ1-5, with 7 bases lining up with TRBD1. CDR3 length equals 15 residues. Germline values: CDR1 LNHDA, CDR2 SQIVND (reference sequence). V trimming: 4 bases; J trimming: 4 bases; junction bases outside the gene matches: 7. As DNA, the CDR3 is TGTGCCAGTAGTAGAGACAGGGTCGTAAATCAGCCCCAGCATTTT. As protein: CASSRDRVVNQPQHF.

V and J are TRBV7-8 and TRBJ2-7, with 8 bases matching TRBD1. The junction had 10 bases not matched to a gene; V was cut back by 5 bases and J by 4 bases. This CDR3 is 15 amino acids long. CDR1 is SGHVS, CDR2 FQNEAQ, per germline. CDR3 loop: CASSKKWDRSYEQYF. The DNA of the CDR3 is TGTGCCAGCAGCAAAAAGTGGGACAGGAGTTACGAGCAGTACTTC.

V and J are TRBV19 and TRBJ2-7, with 10 positions matching TRBD1. Losses at the gene ends were 3 bases for V and 0 bases for J; bases not matched to a gene: 2. CDR3 size: 15 residues. In germline, CDR1 is LNHDA, CDR2 SQIVND (reference sequence). The DNA for the CDR3 is TGTGCCAGTAGTATGGGGGACAGGGGCTCCTACGAGCAGTACTTC. This translates into CASSMGDRGSYEQYF.

The V call is TRBV27, the J call TRBJ1-2, with 9 bases that match TRBD1. This CDR3 is built from 15 residues. Trimming removed 3 bases from V and 8 bases from J; junction bases left unmatched: 10. Germline loops: CDR1 MNHEY, CDR2 SMNVEV (reference sequence). CDR3 region: CASSFSSGTGKGYTF. CDR3 bases: TGTGCCAGCAGTTTTTCTTCCGGGACAGGGAAAGGCTACACCTTC.